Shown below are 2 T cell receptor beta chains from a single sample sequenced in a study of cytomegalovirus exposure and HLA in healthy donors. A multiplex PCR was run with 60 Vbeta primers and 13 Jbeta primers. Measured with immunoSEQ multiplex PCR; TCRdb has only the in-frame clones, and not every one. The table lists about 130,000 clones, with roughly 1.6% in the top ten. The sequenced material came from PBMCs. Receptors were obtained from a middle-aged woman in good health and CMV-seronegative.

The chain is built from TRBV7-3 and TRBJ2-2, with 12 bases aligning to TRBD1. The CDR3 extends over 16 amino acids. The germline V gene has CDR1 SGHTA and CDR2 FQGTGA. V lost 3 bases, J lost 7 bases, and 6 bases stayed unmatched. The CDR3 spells CASSFLGQGALGELFF. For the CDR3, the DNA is TGTGCCAGCAGCTTTTTGGGACAGGGGGCCCTCGGGGAGCTGTTTTTT.

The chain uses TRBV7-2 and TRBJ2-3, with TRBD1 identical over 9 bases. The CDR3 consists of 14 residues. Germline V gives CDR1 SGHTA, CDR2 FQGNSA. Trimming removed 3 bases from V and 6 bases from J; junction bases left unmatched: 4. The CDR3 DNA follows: TGTGCCAGCAGCTTTGGGACAGGGAAGGATACGCAGTATTTT. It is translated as CASSFGTGKDTQYF.